The rows below give T cell receptor beta chains drawn from one sample of a study of early T cells in non-severe SARS-CoV-2 infection. TCRdb reprocessed the 5' RACE reads with MiXCR, giving one entry per CDR3 protein. The sample carries about 19,000 distinct CDR3 sequences, approximately 4.4% recorded once. The sequenced sample consisted of whole blood. These receptors came from an adult who was a healthcare worker with PCR-confirmed SARS-CoV-2 infection or an uninfected control (not recorded which). Each CDR3 is given without its conserved first and last residue. Each record gives: V gene, CDR3 protein.

>TRBV19
ASSIRVGGQNTYEQY
>TRBV12-3/TRBV12-4
ASSLSREKLF
>TRBV6-5
ASRTYPSFILGANVLT
>TRBV6-1
ASSEYRVRRNEQF
>TRBV10-3
ATTPPNRGTNEQY
>TRBV30
AWSGPGTGGKYEQY
>TRBV20-1
SARDDGQFGYGYT
>TRBV7-2
ASSPGIAEAF
>TRBV5-1
ASSLAPGVYDEQF
>TRBV11-2
ASSLGRHYGYT
>TRBV12-3/TRBV12-4
ASSFVRDRGPSGANVLT
>TRBV3-1
ASSQDPPGGGREKLF
>TRBV7-2
ASSSVLTDTEAF
>TRBV27
ASSSLDRVHIQY
>TRBV7-9
ASSLFSYEQY
>TRBV7-8
ASSLRGTGVGETQY
>TRBV19
ASSRGGILAKNIQY
>TRBV19
ASSIVGGSCEQC
>TRBV7-8
ASSSVAYNEQF
>TRBV5-1
ASSLLRDTQY
>TRBV5-1
ASSLGARGGEQY
>TRBV2
ASSPPGQGGRPQH
>TRBV25-1
ASSGDRDRSYNSPLH
>TRBV6-4
ASSERGGTDTQY